The next 24 T cell receptor beta chains were all read from a single sample in a study of human T cells and chemical hapten exposure. Specified time point: patch test 2, 6 weeks after DPC sensitization. The treatment: therapeutic diphenylcyclopropenone sensitization with weekly scalp DPC. TCRdb called the RACE reads again in MiXCR, with one record for every CDR3 protein. The table includes some 82,000 distinct CDR3 sequences, about 6.6% detected once. Material: whole blood, obtained in connection with sensitization to the hapten diphenylcyclopropenone (DPC). These receptors originate from a woman younger than 45 with alopecia areata. Some clones in this sample may be carry-over from other donors' samples.

Ten or more counts support this clonotype. This chain joins TRBV12-3 or TRBV12-4 and TRBJ2-7, with 7 bases fitting TRBD1. The trim removed 6 bases at V and 0 bases at J, leaving 8 bases unmatched. The CDR3 loop spans 15 amino acids. The CDR3 protein is CASSPMGTASYEQYF. CDR3 sequence (DNA): TGTGCCAGCAGCCCCATGGGGACAGCCTCCTACGAGCAGTACTTC.

V is TRBV7-2 and J is TRBJ1-1, with TRBD1 matching 11 bases. This CDR3 is 15 amino acids long. The trim removed 5 bases at V and 4 bases at J, leaving 6 bases unmatched. Germline lookup yields CDR1 SGHTA and CDR2 FQGNSA. CDR3 loop: CASSTWTGGGTEAFF. For the CDR3, the DNA is TGTGCCAGCAGCACCTGGACAGGGGGCGGCACTGAAGCTTTCTTT.

This clonotype has just a few counts. The chain is built from TRBV5-6 and TRBJ2-1; tentative D call: TRBD1 (6 bases). The CDR3 runs to 11 residues. Trimming pared 0 bases from V and 13 bases from J, leaving 8 bases between. CDR1 SGHDT and CDR2 YYEEEE come from the germline V gene. This CDR3 reads CASSLGTEQFF. CDR3 bases: TGTGCCAGCAGCTTGGGGACAGAACAGTTCTTC.

There are many counts of this clonotype. The chain employs TRBV20-1 and TRBJ2-3; the match to TRBD2 covers 8 bases. V was clipped by 6 bases and J by 4 bases; unmatched bases: 9. The CDR3 runs 14 residues. The germline gives CDR1 DFQATT, CDR2 SNEGSKA (reference sequence). CDR3 residues: CSANRRGEPDTQYF. CDR3 DNA sequence: TGCAGTGCCAATCGGCGGGGGGAACCAGATACGCAGTATTTT.

Ten or more counts support this clonotype. The V gene is TRBV19, the J gene TRBJ2-7, with D tentatively TRBD2 (6 bases). The V gene's germline CDR1 is LNHDA and CDR2 SQIVND (reference sequence). This CDR3 contains 16 residues. Trimming shortened V by 6 bases and J by 4 bases, and 22 bases separated the two germline ends. CDR3 DNA sequence: TGTGCCAGTAGAGACTCGACTAGGTCGGTATGGTACGAGCAGTACTTC. It is translated as CASRDSTRSVWYEQYF.

This clonotype was detected ten times or more. This rearrangement joins TRBV7-9 to TRBJ2-6, with D possibly matching TRBD2 (5 bases). The CDR3 loop spans 18 amino acids. Germline V gene data show CDR1 as SEHNR and CDR2 as FQNEAQ (reference sequence). Trimming removed 5 bases at V and 1 base at J, with 18 bases between. The CDR3 spells CASSPQRTFSSGANVLTF. CDR3 sequence (DNA): TGTGCCAGCAGCCCCCAACGGACTTTCTCATCTGGGGCCAACGTCCTGACTTTC.

This clonotype was recorded at least ten times. As DNA, the CDR3 is TGCGCCAGCAGCTTCGGACTAGCGGGGTACAATGAGCAGTTCTTC. Its translation is CASSFGLAGYNEQFF. V is TRBV5-1 and J is TRBJ2-1, with 12 bases identical to TRBD2. V dropped 2 bases and J dropped 4; count of bases not matched to a gene: 1. This CDR3 has 15 residues. Germline CDR1 and CDR2: SGHRS and YFSETQ.

The J gene is TRBJ2-3, the V gene TRBV10-3; 7 bases match TRBD2. Germline CDR1 is ENHRY and CDR2 is SYGVKD. V was pared by 4 bases and J by 1 base, with 11 bases of the junction left unmatched. This CDR3 region has 17 residues. CDR3 region: CAISGGAGERRTDTQYF. The DNA of the CDR3 is TGTGCCATCAGTGGAGGGGCGGGGGAACGTCGCACAGATACGCAGTATTTT.

The chain has TRBV5-4 and TRBJ1-2, with 7 positions matching TRBD1. Trimming cost V 5 bases and J 6 bases; bases outside gene matches: 16. The germline V gene has CDR1 SGHNT and CDR2 YYREEE (reference sequence). The CDR3 has 16 residues. CDR3 sequence: CASRPGGPNRGHGYTF. As DNA, the CDR3 is TGTGCCAGCAGACCAGGGGGACCCAACCGAGGGCATGGCTACACCTTC.

At least ten counts were recorded for this clonotype. One end of the junction fails to match germline, which may point to a read error. V usage is TRBV29-1 and J usage is TRBJ1-4, with D uncertain. From germline, CDR1 is SQVTM and CDR2 ANQGSEA. CDR3 length equals 14 residues. For the CDR3, the DNA is TGCAGCGTGGAAGAGCAGCAAGGGAATGAAAAACTGTTTTTT. This translates into CSVEEQQGNEKLFF.

This chain joins TRBV19 and TRBJ1-2, with D possibly TRBD1 on 6 matching bases. Germline lookup yields CDR1 LNHDA and CDR2 SQIVND (reference sequence). The CDR3 totals 18 residues. Between the trimmed V and J ends, which lost 3 bases and 1 base, there was a span of 21 bases. DNA of the CDR3: TGTGCCAGTAGTATCGACCCTGACAGGCGTGGGATTAACTATGGCTACACCTTC. It translates to CASSIDPDRRGINYGYTF.

This clonotype came up a few times. This sequence joins TRBV6-1 and TRBJ1-5; 8 bases are a match to TRBD1. CDR3 size: 16 residues. Germline V gene sequence: CDR1 MNHNS, CDR2 SASEGT. J gave up 1 base and V 3 bases, and 5 bases lay outside the gene matches. The CDR3 nucleotides read TGTGCCAGCAGTGACAATACAGGGGGAAGCAATCAGCCCCAGCATTTT. Translating it yields CASSDNTGGSNQPQHF.

This clonotype was recorded at least ten times. The gene calls are TRBV6-6 and TRBJ2-7, with D perhaps being TRBD1 or TRBD2 (5 bases each). This CDR3 comprises 11 residues. CDR1 is MNHNY, CDR2 SVGAGI, per germline (reference sequence). Between the trimmed V and J ends, which lost 5 bases and 9 bases, there was a span of 11 bases. CDR3 loop: CASSIRDGQYF. DNA of the CDR3: TGTGCCAGCAGTATTAGGGACGGGCAGTACTTC.

This clonotype has at least ten counts. The chain links TRBV7-9 to TRBJ2-3; D is possibly TRBD2 (7 bases). This CDR3 has 20 residues. The V end was cut by 6 bases, the J end by 2 bases, with 30 bases between. The V gene's germline CDR1 is SEHNR and CDR2 FQNEAQ (reference sequence). The chain's CDR3 is CASRANRWGGPLEVTDTQYF. The DNA of the CDR3 is TGTGCCAGCAGAGCCAATCGGTGGGGGGGCCCCCTGGAGGTCACAGATACGCAGTATTTT.

This clonotype was recorded many times. V gene TRBV11-2 combines with J gene TRBJ2-2, with D possibly matching TRBD1 (5 bases). Trimming took 4 bases from V and 0 from J, leaving 9 bases between them. Germline V gene data show CDR1 as SGHAT and CDR2 as FQNNGV. This CDR3 comprises 15 residues. This CDR3 reads CASSSTVSNTGELFF. In nucleotides, the CDR3 is TGTGCCAGCAGCTCGACAGTATCGAACACCGGGGAGCTGTTTTTT.

This clonotype has a count of ten or more. The genes are TRBV5-1 and TRBJ1-1; 9 nucleotides agree with TRBD1. Germline values: CDR1 SGHRS, CDR2 YFSETQ. Germline trimming cut 5 bases from V and 6 bases from J; bases unmatched to any gene: 8. The CDR3 has 14 residues. DNA of the CDR3: TGCGCCAGCAGACAGGACAGGGGAAACGCTGAAGCTTTCTTT. As protein: CASRQDRGNAEAFF.

The J gene is TRBJ1-5, the V gene TRBV29-1, with a weak D call TRBD1 (5 bases). Trimming took off 6 bases at V and 4 bases at J, with 10 bases between the two ends. Germline loops: CDR1 SQVTM, CDR2 ANQGSEA. The CDR3 is made up of 12 amino acids. This CDR3 is CSVGDGNQPQHF. The CDR3 bases are TGCAGCGTGGGGGACGGAAATCAGCCCCAGCATTTT.

V usage is TRBV30 and J usage is TRBJ1-1; D is unclear. The germline gives CDR1 GTSNPN, CDR2 SVGIG (reference sequence). This CDR3 region has 12 residues. V lost 2 bases to trimming and J lost 6 bases, with 10 bases between them. For the CDR3, the DNA is TGTGCCTGGAGTCAAGCTCCACCTGAAGCTTTCTTT. Its protein product is CAWSQAPPEAFF.

This clonotype was picked up a small number of times. CDR3 in DNA: TGTGCCACCAGCAGAGATAGAGCGGGGGGGAGCGTTACGCAGTATTTT. The encoded protein is CATSRDRAGGSVTQYF. The gene calls are TRBV15 and TRBJ2-3; TRBD2 agrees at 10 bases. The CDR3 consists of 16 residues. With V trimmed by 0 bases and J by 8 bases, 8 bases remained unmatched. The V gene's germline CDR1 is LNHNV and CDR2 YYDKDF (reference sequence).

This clonotype was picked up many times. The J gene is TRBJ2-7, the V gene TRBV20-1, with D perhaps TRBD1 (5 bases). The V and J ends lost 6 bases and 5 bases respectively, with 17 bases between them. This CDR3 comprises 13 residues. Germline V lookup: CDR1 DFQATT, CDR2 SNEGSKA (reference sequence). In DNA, the CDR3 is TGCAGTGCCACCCCACCGGACACCCACGAGCAGTACTTC. This sequence encodes CSATPPDTHEQYF.

This clonotype was counted at least ten times. CDR3 sequence reads: CASCRIPQETQYF. The CDR3 region has the DNA TGTGCCAGTTGTCGTATTCCGCAAGAGACCCAGTACTTC. The V gene is TRBV2, the J gene TRBJ2-5; D gene uncertain. CDR3 length equals 13 residues. V was cut by 9 bases and J by 2 bases, with 13 bases left in between. Germline-derived CDR1 and CDR2 are SNHLY and FYNNEI.

This clonotype was detected a few times. The J gene is TRBJ1-2, the V gene TRBV12-3 or TRBV12-4; TRBD1 agrees at 9 bases. The CDR3 consists of 13 residues. V gave up 6 bases and J gave up 8 bases; unmatched junction bases: 7. In DNA, the CDR3 is TGTGCCAGCAGAGAGGGACAGGGAGAAGGCTACACCTTC. Translating it yields CASREGQGEGYTF.

In this sample, this clonotype turned up many times. The genes are TRBV24-1 and TRBJ1-2; possibly TRBD1 for D (5 bases). From germline, CDR1 is KGHDR and CDR2 SFDVKD. The V gene lost 3 bases and the J gene lost 1 base, with 8 bases spanning the gap. The CDR3 runs to 14 residues. The CDR3 bases are TGTGCCACCAGTGATGGGGGTAGTAACTATGGCTACACCTTC. It codes for CATSDGGSNYGYTF.

This clonotype was counted many times. J is TRBJ2-7 and V is TRBV3-1, with D perhaps matching TRBD1 or TRBD2 (6 bases each). Trimming removed 1 base at V and 4 bases at J, with 14 bases between. The CDR3 contains 15 residues. Germline loops: CDR1 LGHDT, CDR2 YNNKEL (reference sequence). CDR3 nucleotide sequence: TGTGCCAGCAGCCAAGTCTCCGGGGGCGTTTACGAGCAGTACTTC. Protein: CASSQVSGGVYEQYF.